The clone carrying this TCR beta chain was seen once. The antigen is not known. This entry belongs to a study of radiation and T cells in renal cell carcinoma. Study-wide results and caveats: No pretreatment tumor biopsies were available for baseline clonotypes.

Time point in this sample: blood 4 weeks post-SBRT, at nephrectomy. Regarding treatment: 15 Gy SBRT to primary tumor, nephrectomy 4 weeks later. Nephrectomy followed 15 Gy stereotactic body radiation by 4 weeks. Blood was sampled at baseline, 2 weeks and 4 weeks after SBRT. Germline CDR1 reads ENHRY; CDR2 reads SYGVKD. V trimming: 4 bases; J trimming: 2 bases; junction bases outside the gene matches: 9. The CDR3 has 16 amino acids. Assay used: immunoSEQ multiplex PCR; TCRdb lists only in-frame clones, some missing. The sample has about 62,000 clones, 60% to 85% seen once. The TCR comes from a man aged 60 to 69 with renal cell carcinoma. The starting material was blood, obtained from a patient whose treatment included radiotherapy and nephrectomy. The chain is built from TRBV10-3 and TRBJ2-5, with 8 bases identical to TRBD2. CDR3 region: CAISASGTRAQETQYF. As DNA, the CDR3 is TGTGCCATCAGTGCCTCCGGGACTAGAGCTCAAGAGACCCAGTACTTC.